These 25 T cell receptor beta chains came from one sample sequenced in a study of regulatory T cells in long-lasting Graves disease. Time point defined: persistent/refractory GD, antithyroid drugs over 5 years with positive TRAb. Preparation of the TCR library used RNA extracted from PBMCs. Building the TCR beta libraries relied on iRepertoire HTBI primers, and CDR3 regions underwent Arm-PCR. Via MiXCR, TCRdb re-called the multiplex PCR reads, giving one row per CDR3 protein. The sample shows about 660,000 distinct CDR3 sequences, about 32% of them seen only once. The sequences come from peripheral blood mononuclear cells (PBMCs), collected when the disease was refractory, from a patient treated with antithyroid drugs. The receptors shown here come from a female donor with Graves disease.

The chain carries TRBV7-8 and TRBJ1-2, with 10 bases aligning to TRBD1. The CDR3 sequence is 16 residues long. Looked up from germline, CDR1 is SGHVS and CDR2 is FQNEAQ. V trimming: 5 bases; J trimming: 6 bases; junction bases outside the gene matches: 12. DNA of the CDR3: TGTGCCAGCAGCCATTCCCGGACAGGGGGGGCCGATGGCTACACCTTC. Translating gives CASSHSRTGGADGYTF.

This clonotype has a handful of counts. V and J are TRBV15 and TRBJ1-5; tentatively, D is TRBD1 (6 bases). V was clipped by 5 bases and J by 5 bases, with 16 bases between them. There are 15 residues in the CDR3. CDR1 and CDR2 (germline): LNHNV, YYDKDF (reference sequence). The CDR3 DNA reads TGTGCCACCAGCGAACGGGTGAGGGGGTATCAGCCCCAGCATTTT. Translated, it gives CATSERVRGYQPQHF.

The chain is built from TRBV20-1 and TRBJ1-2; no clear D. V was cut by 2 bases and J by 0 bases, with 10 bases left in between. Germline lookup yields CDR1 DFQATT and CDR2 SNEGSKA (reference sequence). The CDR3 has 14 amino acids. The chain's CDR3 is CSARNPGSNYGYTF. The CDR3, as DNA: TGCAGTGCTAGAAATCCGGGATCTAACTATGGCTACACCTTC.

This chain joins TRBV20-1 and TRBJ1-5; tentatively, D is TRBD1 (5 bases). From germline, CDR1 is DFQATT and CDR2 SNEGSKA (reference sequence). V was clipped by 5 bases and J by 3 bases, with 8 bases between them. This CDR3 region has 12 residues. The DNA for the CDR3 is TGCAGTGCTTGGGACCTCAATCAGCCCCAGCATTTT. Translated, it gives CSAWDLNQPQHF.

This clonotype came up many times. The V call is TRBV20-1, the J call TRBJ2-5, with 14 nucleotides matching TRBD2. The V gene's germline CDR1 is DFQATT and CDR2 SNEGSKA (reference sequence). The ends lost 6 bases at V and 4 bases at J; junction bases unmatched: 10. CDR3 size: 16 residues. CDR3 DNA sequence: TGCAGTGCCACCTCCTCGACTAGCGGGAGGGGAGAGACCCAGTACTTC. Amino acids: CSATSSTSGRGETQYF.

This clonotype appeared a few times. The chain links TRBV2 to TRBJ2-4; 7 bases are shared with TRBD1. Germline lookup yields CDR1 SNHLY and CDR2 FYNNEI. This CDR3 contains 15 residues. V shed 2 bases and J 4 bases; nucleotides not matched to a gene: 5. In DNA form, the CDR3 reads TGTGCCAGCAGTGAATGGGGCAGGGGGAAAAACATTCAGTACTTC. This translates into CASSEWGRGKNIQYF.

This chain joins TRBV6-5 and TRBJ1-1; 8 positions agree with TRBD1. V shed 2 bases, J shed 4 bases, and the junction held 9 bases outside the gene matches. The CDR3 totals 16 residues. The germline V gene encodes CDR1 MNHEY and CDR2 SVGAGI. The CDR3 DNA is TGTGCCAGCAGTTACCCCTCCGACAGGGGAGGCACTGAAGCTTTCTTT. It encodes CASSYPSDRGGTEAFF.

The chain employs TRBV19 and TRBJ1-5, with D possibly being TRBD1 (5 bases). Germline V lookup: CDR1 LNHDA, CDR2 SQIVND (reference sequence). V lost 8 bases, J lost 5 bases, and 13 bases lay in between. CDR3 size: 13 residues. CDR3 protein: CASRTRSDQPQHF. CDR3 nucleotide sequence: TGTGCCAGTCGGACACGTTCTGATCAGCCCCAGCATTTT.

This clonotype has a count of ten or more. The rearrangement joins TRBV27 to TRBJ1-2; D remains unclear. The germline V and J ends were trimmed by 4 bases and 0 bases, with 12 bases remaining between them. The germline V gene has CDR1 MNHEY and CDR2 SMNVEV (reference sequence). The length of the CDR3 is 15 residues. DNA of the CDR3: TGTGCCAGCAGTTCCCGGACGGAGACTAACTATGGCTACACCTTC. It specifies CASSSRTETNYGYTF.

The table lists this clonotype with many counts. This chain connects TRBV11-2 to TRBJ2-7; 11 bases line up with TRBD1. There are 15 residues in the CDR3. Looked up from germline, CDR1 is SGHAT and CDR2 is FQNNGV. Trimming cost V 5 bases and J 3 bases; bases outside gene matches: 6. In nucleotides, the CDR3 is TGTGCCAGCAGCCTCGGGACAGGGGGGGGCTACGAGCAGTACTTC. It codes for CASSLGTGGGYEQYF.

DNA for the CDR3: TGTGCCAGCAGCTTAGGGATATTAGCGGGAGGTACCGGGGAGCTGTTTTTT. It specifies CASSLGILAGGTGELFF. This chain joins TRBV11-2 and TRBJ2-2; 10 bases map to TRBD2. With 1 base clipped from V and 5 bases from J, the junction kept 7 bases outside the gene matches. The CDR3 runs to 17 residues. Germline loops: CDR1 SGHAT, CDR2 FQNNGV.

This clonotype was picked up a small number of times. The chain has TRBV11-2 and TRBJ2-7; D is ambiguous. This CDR3 spans 18 amino acids. Germline values: CDR1 SGHAT, CDR2 FQNNGV. V dropped 0 bases and J dropped 6 bases, with 24 bases sitting between them. This CDR3 reads CASSLDQTKAVLSIEQYF. The CDR3 DNA follows: TGTGCCAGCAGCTTAGATCAGACGAAGGCGGTATTGAGCATCGAGCAGTACTTC.

This chain joins TRBV19 and TRBJ2-2; weak D call: TRBD2 (6 bases). The V end lost 10 bases, the J end lost 7 bases, and 16 bases lay between the germline ends. CDR3 length: 13 residues. In germline, CDR1 is LNHDA, CDR2 SQIVND (reference sequence). As DNA, the CDR3 is TGTGCCACGGGAGTGGGTCGTGGCGGGGAGCTGTTTTTT. Its translation: CATGVGRGGELFF.

Of note for this clonotype: Given a much more abundant clone one base away, this may be a read error. Here the CDR3 omits its conserved ending phenylalanine or tryptophan, so a read error is the likely source. The gene calls are TRBV5-1 and TRBJ1-1, with TRBD1 matching 7 bases. The J segment lost 5 bases and the V segment lost 4 bases, leaving 5 bases of the junction unmatched. This CDR3 is 13 amino acids long. The germline gives CDR1 SGHRS, CDR2 YFSETQ. This CDR3 reads CASSQTGRTEAFL. In DNA form, the CDR3 reads TGCGCCAGCAGCCAGACAGGGAGGACTGAAGCTTTCCTT.

This clonotype was detected a few times. The chain joins TRBV27 to TRBJ1-1; D is unresolved. The V gene lost 8 bases and the J gene lost 0 bases, with 13 bases spanning the gap. The CDR3 extends over 14 amino acids. Germline CDR1 is MNHEY and CDR2 is SMNVEV (reference sequence). CDR3 residues: CASGLAGLNTEAFF. CDR3 DNA sequence: TGTGCCAGCGGCCTGGCGGGCTTGAACACTGAAGCTTTCTTT.

V is TRBV7-9 and J is TRBJ1-1; 7 bases align to TRBD1. J gave up 12 bases and V 2 bases, and 12 bases lay outside the gene matches. Per germline, CDR1 SEHNR and CDR2 FQNEAQ (reference sequence). This CDR3 spans 14 amino acids. CDR3 in amino acids: CASSLPRKGAGPFF. The CDR3 DNA reads TGTGCCAGCAGCTTACCCCGAAAGGGGGCAGGTCCTTTCTTT.

The J gene is TRBJ2-1, the V gene TRBV9, with TRBD2 matching over 8 bases. V was clipped by 2 bases and J by 5 bases; unmatched bases: 3. The CDR3 loop spans 14 amino acids. Germline assignment: CDR1 SGDLS and CDR2 YYNGEE. In nucleotides, the CDR3 is TGTGCCAGCAGCGTGGGCGGGAGGAACAATGAGCAGTTCTTC. Encoded protein: CASSVGGRNNEQFF.

This clonotype came up a few times. J is TRBJ2-1 and V is TRBV28, with 8 nucleotides matching TRBD2. Germline V gene sequence: CDR1 MDHEN, CDR2 SYDVKM. CDR3 length: 14 amino acids. Losses at the gene ends were 5 bases for V and 6 bases for J; bases not matched to a gene: 6. Here the CDR3 reads CASSPAGTSNEQFF. Here the CDR3 DNA reads TGTGCCAGCAGTCCCGCCGGGACTAGCAATGAGCAGTTCTTC.

In this sample, this clonotype turned up a few times. The chain employs TRBV2 and TRBJ2-2; 12 nucleotides match TRBD2. Unmatched junction bases numbered 5, after V lost 6 bases and J lost 6 bases. The CDR3 has 15 residues. Germline V gene sequence: CDR1 SNHLY, CDR2 FYNNEI. CDR3 protein: CASRGLAGGAGELFF. The CDR3 coding sequence is TGTGCCAGCAGGGGCCTAGCGGGAGGGGCCGGGGAGCTGTTTTTT.

V usage is TRBV28 and J usage is TRBJ1-6; TRBD1 might be the D (5 bases). CDR3 length: 14 residues. Per germline, CDR1 MDHEN and CDR2 SYDVKM. V was cut by 7 bases and J by 9 bases, with 16 bases left in between. CDR3 sequence: CASTTPGGRSPLHF. In DNA form, the CDR3 reads TGTGCCAGCACCACACCGGGGGGACGTTCACCCCTCCACTTT.

This clonotype was seen many times. For the CDR3, the DNA is TGTGCCAGCAGCTTAAGCGGGAGAGCGTGGGAGCAGTACTTC. Encoded protein: CASSLSGRAWEQYF. The rearrangement joins TRBV11-3 to TRBJ2-7; TRBD2 matches 8 bases. V lost 2 bases to trimming and J lost 7 bases; unmatched junction nucleotides: 7. This CDR3 spans 14 amino acids. In germline, CDR1 is SGHNT, CDR2 YENEEA.

V is TRBV4-1 and J is TRBJ2-4, with D hard to call. The CDR3 loop spans 18 amino acids. Trimming shortened V by 0 bases and J by 0 bases, and 15 bases separated the two germline ends. Germline V CDR1 and CDR2: MGHRA, YSYEKL. The CDR3 protein is CASSQEPPVTLAKNIQYF. The CDR3 DNA reads TGCGCCAGCAGCCAAGAACCACCGGTCACGTTAGCCAAAAACATTCAGTACTTC.

In regard to this clonotype: Its ends do not fully match the called genes, so a read error is possible. This sequence joins TRBV9 and TRBJ2-1; 10 positions agree with TRBD2. The CDR3 is 15 residues long. The germline V gene has CDR1 SGDLS and CDR2 YYNGEE. In DNA form, the CDR3 reads TGTGCCAGCAGCCTAAGCGGGAGGGGAGACAATGAGCAGTCCTTC. Translating it yields CASSLSGRGDNEQSF. Full variable domain (remainder filled in from reference TRBV9 and TRBJ2-1): DSGVTQTPKHLITATGQRVTLRCSPRSGDLSVYWYQQSLDQGLQFLIQYYNGEERAKGNILERFSAQQFPDLHSELNLSSLELGDSALYFCASSLSGRGDNEQSFGPGTRLTVL.

V gene TRBV18 combines with J gene TRBJ2-7; 9 nucleotides line up with TRBD1. The germline gives CDR1 KGHSH, CDR2 LQKENI. The CDR3 totals 14 residues. The J segment lost 6 bases and the V segment lost 3 bases, leaving 6 bases of the junction unmatched. The CDR3 DNA reads TGTGCCAGCTCACCCCGGGACAGGGTTGGCGAGCAGTACTTC. Its translation: CASSPRDRVGEQYF.

This clonotype was found once. The genes are TRBV16 and TRBJ1-2; 7 bases are shared with TRBD1. The germline V gene has CDR1 KGHSY and CDR2 FQNENV. Unmatched junction bases numbered 4, after V lost 0 bases and J lost 6 bases. The CDR3 runs 14 residues. CDR3 nucleotides: TGTGCCAGCAGCCAATCTGCTACAGGGGATGGCTACACCTTC. Protein: CASSQSATGDGYTF.